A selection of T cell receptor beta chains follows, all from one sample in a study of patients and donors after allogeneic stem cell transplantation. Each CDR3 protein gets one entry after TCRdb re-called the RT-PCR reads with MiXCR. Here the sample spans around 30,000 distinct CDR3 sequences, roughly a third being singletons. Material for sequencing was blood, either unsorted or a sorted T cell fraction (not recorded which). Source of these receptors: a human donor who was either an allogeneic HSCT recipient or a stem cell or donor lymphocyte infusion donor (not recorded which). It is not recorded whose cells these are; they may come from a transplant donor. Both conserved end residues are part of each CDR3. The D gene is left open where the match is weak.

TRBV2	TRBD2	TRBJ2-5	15	CASSKPGGRQETQYF
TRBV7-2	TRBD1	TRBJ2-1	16	CASSLGEQGAPNEQFF
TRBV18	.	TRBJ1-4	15	CASSPPSGRNEKLFF
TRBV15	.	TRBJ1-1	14	CATSRDSEGTEAFF
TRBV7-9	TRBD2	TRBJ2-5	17	CASSLARGTSVEETQYF
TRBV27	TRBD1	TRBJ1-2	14	CASSRQGAGYGYTF
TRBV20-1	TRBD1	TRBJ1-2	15	CSAPGQLKIPYGYTF
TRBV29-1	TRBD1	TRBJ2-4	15	CSVQLPGQGQNIQYF
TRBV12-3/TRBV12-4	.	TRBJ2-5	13	CASSTVSQETQYF
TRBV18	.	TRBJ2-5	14	CASSRRLLQETQYF
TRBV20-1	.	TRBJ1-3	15	CSAKPIQGSGNTIYF
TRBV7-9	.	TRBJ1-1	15	CASSPMIRDSTEAFF
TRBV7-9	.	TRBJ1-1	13	CASRSPVNTEAFF
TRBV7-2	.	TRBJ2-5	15	CASSLWSSDPETQYF
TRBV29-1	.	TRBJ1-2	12	CSVEASHYGYTF
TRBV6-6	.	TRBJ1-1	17	CASSYSGKWALNTEAFF
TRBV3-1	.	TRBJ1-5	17	CASSPGQWGVGNQPQHF
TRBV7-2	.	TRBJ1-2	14	CASSPGVSNYGYTF
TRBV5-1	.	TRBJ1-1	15	CASSLRQAVNTEAFF
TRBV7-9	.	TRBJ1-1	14	CASRHRDQNTEAFF
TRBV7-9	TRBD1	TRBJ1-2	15	CASSYGQGRFYGYTF
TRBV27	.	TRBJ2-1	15	CASSPGLVPGSEQFF
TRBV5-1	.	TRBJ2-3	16	CASSPGDWGSTDTQYF
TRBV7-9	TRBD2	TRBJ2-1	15	CASSLVSGGYNEQFF
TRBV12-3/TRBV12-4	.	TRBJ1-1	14	CASSLAGGNTEAFF
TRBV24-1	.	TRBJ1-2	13	CATRQGPIDGYTF
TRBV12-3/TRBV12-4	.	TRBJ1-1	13	CASSPQVNTEAFF